This T cell receptor beta chain was found in a study of blood T cell repertoires in COVID-19. Study background: Acute-phase and convalescent COVID-19 samples originated in the United States, Italy and Spain. PBMCs, B-cell-depleted T cells, or T cells provided the cDNA or gDNA that made up the material.

Germline lookup yields CDR1 SGHTA and CDR2 FQGTGA. J gave up 2 bases and V 6 bases, and 4 bases lay outside the gene matches. The CDR3 has 14 amino acids. Study processing details: It was from reference gene primer amplification that nucleated cell counts were estimated. Generated by immunoSEQ multiplex PCR, the TCRdb table keeps only in-frame clones and is missing some. That table is the source of V, J and clone size, and D and trimming were worked out from the DNA. This table holds 100,000 to 150,000 clones, 82% found once. This chain joins TRBV7-3 and TRBJ2-1; 7 bases map to TRBD1. Sequencing was carried out using peripheral blood. The receptor's source is a woman aged 70 to 79 with acute or convalescent COVID-19. As DNA, the CDR3 is TGTGCCAGCAGAGAAACAGGGGCCTACAATGAGCAGTTCTTC. Protein sequence: CASRETGAYNEQFF.